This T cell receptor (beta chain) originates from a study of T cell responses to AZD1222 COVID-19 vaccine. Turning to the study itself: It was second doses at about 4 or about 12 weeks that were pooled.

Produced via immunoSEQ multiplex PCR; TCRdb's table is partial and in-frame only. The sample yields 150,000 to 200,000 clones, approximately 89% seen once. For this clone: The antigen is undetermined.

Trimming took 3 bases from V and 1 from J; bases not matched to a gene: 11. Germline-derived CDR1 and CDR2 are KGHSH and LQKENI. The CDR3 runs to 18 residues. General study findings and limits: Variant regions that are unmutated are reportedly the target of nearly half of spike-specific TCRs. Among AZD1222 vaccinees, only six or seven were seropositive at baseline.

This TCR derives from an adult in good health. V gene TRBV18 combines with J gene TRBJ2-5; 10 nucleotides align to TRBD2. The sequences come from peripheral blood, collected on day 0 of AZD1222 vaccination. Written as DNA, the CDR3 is TGTGCCAGCTCACCTATACTAGCGGGATTCTTTGCCCAAGAGACCCAGTACTTC. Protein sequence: CASSPILAGFFAQETQYF.